This TCR beta chain emerged from a study of blood T cell repertoires in COVID-19. Study background: In each case, the material was cDNA or gDNA derived from T cells, B-cell-depleted T cells, or PBMCs.

How the authors handled the data: Counts of nucleated cells, estimated from reference gene primer amplification, were obtained. The table came from immunoSEQ multiplex PCR; TCRdb's copy has only in-frame clones and leaves some out. V and J calls and clone size come straight from that table; D and trimming were deduced from the DNA. This table holds under 300,000 clones, 88% found once. This CDR3 is 14 amino acids long. V was clipped by 3 bases and J by 3 bases; unmatched bases: 5. CDR1 is WNHNN, CDR2 SYGVQD, per germline (reference sequence). Grouping used clinical history reported by participants in a survey and questionnaire. Resolution of symptoms, clearance, or two negative PCRs was present in recovered Cohort 3 donors.

The chain uses TRBV10-1 and TRBJ2-7, with 7 nucleotides matching TRBD2. The sequenced material came from PBMCs or T cells enriched from blood (not recorded which). The receptor's source is a woman between 45 and 65 years old who had recovered from COVID-19. For the CDR3, the DNA is TGCGCCAGCAGTGATGGCGGGAGTATCTACGAGCAGTACTTC. It translates to CASSDGGSIYEQYF.